A selection of T cell receptor beta chains follows, all from one sample in a study of blood T cell repertoires in COVID-19. TCRdb's table, derived via immunoSEQ multiplex PCR, lists solely in-frame clones and lacks some. This table has some 220,000 clones, 85% appearing once. Sequenced sample: peripheral blood. The receptor set was obtained from a woman in her 70s with COVID-19, enrolled during active disease. CDR3s include the opening cysteine and the closing phenylalanine or tryptophan. Each record gives: J gene, D gene, V gene, clone size, CDR3 protein, CDR3 DNA. D genes are given only for firm matches. Where a row states a size, it is once, few, many or the class of an expanded clone; other rows omit it.

j_call: TRBJ2-1
d_call: NA
v_call: TRBV6-5
clone_size: NA
cdr3_aa: CASSLYREQFF
cdr3_nt: TGTGCCAGCAGTTTATACAGGGAGCAGTTCTTC

j_call: TRBJ1-3
d_call: NA
v_call: TRBV7-8
clone_size: once
cdr3_aa: CASSLKGGGVGNTIYF
cdr3_nt: TGTGCCAGCAGCCTCAAGGGCGGGGGGGTTGGAAACACCATATATTTT

j_call: TRBJ2-7
d_call: NA
v_call: TRBV9
clone_size: NA
cdr3_aa: CASSPGPSYEQYF
cdr3_nt: TGTGCCAGCAGCCCCGGTCCCTCCTACGAGCAGTACTTC

j_call: TRBJ1-6
d_call: TRBD1
v_call: TRBV10-3
clone_size: once
cdr3_aa: CAISTGENSPLHF
cdr3_nt: TGTGCCATCAGTACAGGGGAAAATTCACCCCTCCACTTT

j_call: TRBJ1-5
d_call: NA
v_call: TRBV2
clone_size: NA
cdr3_aa: CASSEARGPEQPQHF
cdr3_nt: TGTGCCAGCAGTGAAGCCCGGGGTCCAGAACAGCCCCAGCATTTT

j_call: TRBJ1-2
d_call: NA
v_call: TRBV7-2
clone_size: once
cdr3_aa: CASSHRAAGEDGYTF
cdr3_nt: TGTGCCAGCAGCCATCGGGCGGCAGGGGAAGATGGCTACACCTTC

j_call: TRBJ1-4
d_call: NA
v_call: TRBV2
clone_size: NA
cdr3_aa: CASSVQGHYEKLFF
cdr3_nt: TGTGCCAGCAGTGTCCAGGGGCACTATGAAAAACTGTTTTTT

j_call: TRBJ2-2
d_call: TRBD2
v_call: TRBV9
clone_size: NA
cdr3_aa: CASSVATGGRATGELFF
cdr3_nt: TGTGCCAGCAGCGTAGCTACTGGCGGGAGGGCCACCGGGGAGCTGTTTTTT

j_call: TRBJ1-2
d_call: NA
v_call: TRBV5-1
clone_size: few
cdr3_aa: CASSLEGHFSNYGYTF
cdr3_nt: TGCGCCAGCAGCTTGGAGGGACACTTTTCTAACTATGGCTACACCTTC

j_call: TRBJ2-5
d_call: NA
v_call: TRBV11-2
clone_size: NA
cdr3_aa: CASSHSETQYF
cdr3_nt: TGTGCCAGCAGCCATAGTGAGACCCAGTACTTC

j_call: TRBJ1-1
d_call: TRBD1
v_call: TRBV9
clone_size: NA
cdr3_aa: CASSAGTGSEDTEAFF
cdr3_nt: TGTGCCAGCAGCGCTGGGACAGGGAGCGAGGACACTGAAGCTTTCTTT

j_call: TRBJ1-2
d_call: TRBD1
v_call: TRBV4-3
clone_size: NA
cdr3_aa: CASSLGQGVPFHGYTF
cdr3_nt: TGCGCCAGCAGCCTCGGACAGGGGGTCCCTTTCCATGGCTACACCTTC

j_call: TRBJ1-2
d_call: NA
v_call: TRBV19
clone_size: NA
cdr3_aa: CASSIFTGIANYGYTF
cdr3_nt: TGTGCCAGTAGTATTTTTACAGGCATCGCTAACTATGGCTACACCTTC

j_call: TRBJ2-1
d_call: NA
v_call: TRBV4-2
clone_size: NA
cdr3_aa: CASSLQNLASDNEQFF
cdr3_nt: TGTGCCAGCAGCCTTCAAAACCTAGCGTCTGACAATGAGCAGTTCTTC

j_call: TRBJ1-2
d_call: NA
v_call: TRBV4-3
clone_size: NA
cdr3_aa: CASSQSQGSYGYTF
cdr3_nt: TGCGCCAGCAGCCAATCACAGGGATCCTATGGCTACACCTTC

j_call: TRBJ1-6
d_call: NA
v_call: TRBV9
clone_size: NA
cdr3_aa: CASRVDSNNSPLHF
cdr3_nt: TGTGCCAGCAGAGTGGACTCCAATAATTCACCCCTCCACTTT

j_call: TRBJ1-1
d_call: TRBD1
v_call: TRBV18
clone_size: many
cdr3_aa: CASSPGQGNTEAFF
cdr3_nt: TGTGCCAGCTCACCGGGACAGGGGAACACTGAAGCTTTCTTT